Below, one TCR beta chain is given with its context. Germline V lookup: CDR1 SGHTA, CDR2 FQGTGA. With 2 bases clipped from V and 2 bases from J, the junction kept 5 bases outside the gene matches. The CDR3 runs 16 residues. The data were obtained in a study of blood T cell repertoires in COVID-19. As for the study in general: Material from acute and convalescent COVID-19 was sourced from the United States, Italy and Spain. PBMCs, B-cell-depleted T cells, or T cells were the source of the cDNA or gDNA that made up the material.

Original analysis: It was from reference gene primer amplification that nucleated cell counts were estimated. Some clones are missing from TCRdb's copy, which holds only in-frame ones; the method was immunoSEQ multiplex PCR. V, J and clone size were drawn from that table, and D and trimming were deduced from the DNA. The table lists around 100,000 clones, over 80% of them singletons. Sequencing was performed on peripheral blood. This chain connects TRBV7-3 to TRBJ2-2, with TRBD2 matching 7 bases. The receptor's source is a woman between 65 and 79 years old with acute or convalescent COVID-19. This CDR3 reads CASSLGAGVNTGELFF. The CDR3 region has the DNA TGTGCCAGCAGCTTAGGGGCGGGAGTCAACACCGGGGAGCTGTTTTTT. The entire variable domain, with the rest obtained from reference TRBV7-3 and TRBJ2-2, is as follows: GAGVSQTPSNKVTEKGKYVELRCDPISGHTALYWYRQSLGQGPEFLIYFQGTGAADDSGLPNDRFFAVRPEGSVSTLKIQRTERGDSAVYLCASSLGAGVNTGELFFGEGSRLTVL.